This TCR beta chain appears in the sequencing data of a study of radiotherapy plus CTLA-4 blockade in lung cancer. The study, taken as a whole, reports: TCR clones originating in tumors grew in number in blood after radiotherapy plus ipilimumab.

Concerning this clone: Its antigen is as yet unknown.

The data were produced by immunoSEQ multiplex PCR, yet TCRdb's version contains in-frame clones alone and is incomplete. The sample comprises about 73,000 clones, roughly 91% of which are singletons, and 40% to 45% rests with the top ten. The germline V gene encodes CDR1 SGDLS and CDR2 YYNGEE. This CDR3 spans 16 amino acids. V lost 7 bases and J lost 4; bases outside the gene matches: 10. Participants had chemo-refractory metastatic non-small-cell lung cancer and were treated with focal radiation plus ipilimumab CTLA-4 blockade. This receptor was taken from a human donor with non-small cell lung cancer that progressed on radiotherapy plus ipilimumab. The chain joins TRBV9 to TRBJ2-1; 11 nucleotides line up with TRBD2. The sequencing here drew on peripheral blood, taken from a patient treated with radiotherapy plus ipilimumab. The CDR3 region has the DNA TGTGCCAGCGGCGAACCGGTAGCGGGAGGGTACAATGAGCAGTTCTTC. Amino acid sequence: CASGEPVAGGYNEQFF.